This record covers a single T cell receptor beta chain. Its antigen is currently unknown. Subsets obtained from CD4+ cells comprised CD45RA+ naive and CD45RA-negative memory cells. The data originate from a study of shared clonotypes between healthy human individuals. The germline gives CDR1 LGHNA, CDR2 YSLEER. The V segment lost 1 base and the J segment 4 bases; nucleotides outside the gene matches: 8. This CDR3 contains 16 residues. Overall study results and limits: Non-shared clonotypes showed lower generation probabilities than clonotypes common to all four donors.

Deep was the level at which the assay was run. Sequencing used immunoSEQ multiplex PCR; TCRdb keeps in-frame clones, though not all of them. The sample shows some 2,100,000 clones, around 95% of them seen only once. This TCR came from a man younger than 30 in good health. Sequenced sample: naive CD4+ T cells sorted from blood. Subset in this sample: CD45RA+ positively selected. The chain uses TRBV4-3 and TRBJ1-2; 8 positions match TRBD1. CDR3 amino acids: CASSQAWGQATYGYTF. Here the CDR3 DNA reads TGCGCCAGCAGCCAAGCTTGGGGACAGGCCACCTATGGCTACACCTTC.